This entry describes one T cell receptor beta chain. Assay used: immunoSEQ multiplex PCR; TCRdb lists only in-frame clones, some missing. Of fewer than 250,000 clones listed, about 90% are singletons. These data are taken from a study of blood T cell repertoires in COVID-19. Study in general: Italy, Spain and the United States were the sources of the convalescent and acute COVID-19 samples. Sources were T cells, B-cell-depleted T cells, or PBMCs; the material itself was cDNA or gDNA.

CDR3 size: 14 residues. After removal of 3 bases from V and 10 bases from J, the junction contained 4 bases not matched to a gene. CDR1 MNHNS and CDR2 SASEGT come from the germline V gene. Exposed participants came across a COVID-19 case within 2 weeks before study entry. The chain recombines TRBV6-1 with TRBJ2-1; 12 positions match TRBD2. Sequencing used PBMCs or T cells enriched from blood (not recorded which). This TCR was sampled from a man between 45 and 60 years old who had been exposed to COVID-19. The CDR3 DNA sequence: TGTGCCAGCAGTGAGCTAGCGGGAGGGGAGGAGCAGTTCTTC. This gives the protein CASSELAGGEEQFF.